This record looks at one T cell receptor (beta chain) sequence and its context. What it binds is unknown. The source of the sample is a study of chemoradiotherapy in HPV16-positive cancers. On the study more broadly: Candidate HPV-specific T-cell clones and common TCR motifs came from functional assays in a couple of HPV16-positive patients.

Germline lookup yields CDR1 SGHVS and CDR2 FQNEAQ. The CDR3 spans 19 residues. The ends lost 2 bases at V and 5 bases at J; junction bases unmatched: 17. Study-level findings and limits: HPV-specific T cells were functionally defined from only a couple of HPV16-positive patients. During treatment, candidate HPV-specific clones and E7-related motifs expanded in tumor. HPV-responsive T-cell expansion during chemoradiotherapy was linked to improved recurrence-free survival in HPV16-positive patients.

Profiled with immunoSEQ multiplex PCR; TCRdb holds only in-frame clones, not every one. Among approximately 4,500 clones listed, 72% were seen once. The sequence was collected from a human donor with HPV-associated anogenital cancer. The genes are TRBV7-8 and TRBJ2-2, with 7 bases that match TRBD1. The specimen comprised tumor tissue, sampled from a patient who underwent chemoradiotherapy. Here the CDR3 DNA reads TGTGCCAGCAGCTTATTCTTCTCTTCGTTGACAGGGCCTACCGGGGAGCTGTTTTTT. Translation gives CASSLFFSSLTGPTGELFF.